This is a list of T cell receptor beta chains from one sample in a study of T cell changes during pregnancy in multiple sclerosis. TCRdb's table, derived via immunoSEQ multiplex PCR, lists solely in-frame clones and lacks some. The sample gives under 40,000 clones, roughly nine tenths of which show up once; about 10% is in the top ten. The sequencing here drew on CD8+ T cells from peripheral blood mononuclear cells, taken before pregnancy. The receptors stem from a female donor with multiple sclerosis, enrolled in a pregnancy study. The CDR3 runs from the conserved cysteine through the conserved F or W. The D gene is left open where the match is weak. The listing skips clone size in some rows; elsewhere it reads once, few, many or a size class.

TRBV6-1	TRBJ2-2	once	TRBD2	TGTGCCAGCAGTGAACTAGCGGTAACCGGGGAGCTGTTTTTT	CASSELAVTGELFF
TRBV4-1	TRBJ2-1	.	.	TGCGCCAGCAGCCAAGAACGCAGGTCATACAATGAGCAGTTCTTC	CASSQERRSYNEQFF
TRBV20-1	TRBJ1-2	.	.	TGCAGTGCTAGGACAGAAAATGGCTACACCTTC	CSARTENGYTF
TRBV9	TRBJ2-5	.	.	TGTGCCAGCAGCGCAGGCATCGCCACCCAGTACTTC	CASSAGIATQYF
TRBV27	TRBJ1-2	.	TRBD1	TGTGCCAGCAGTTTGGGACAGGGCCTTAATCCTGGCTACACCTTC	CASSLGQGLNPGYTF
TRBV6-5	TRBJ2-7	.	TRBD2	TGTGCCAGCAGCCCGGGGGGGTACGAGCAGTACTTC	CASSPGGYEQYF
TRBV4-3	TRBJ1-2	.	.	TGCGCCAGCAGCCAAGACGGACAGACTTATGGCTACACCTTC	CASSQDGQTYGYTF
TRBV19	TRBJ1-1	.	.	TGTGCCAGTAGTATAACGACAGGAAATGACCGGAGAGGCACTGAAGCTTTCTTT	CASSITTGNDRRGTEAFF
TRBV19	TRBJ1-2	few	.	TGTGCCAGTGGCCCACATCGCGGCTACACCTTC	CASGPHRGYTF
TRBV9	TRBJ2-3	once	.	TGTGCCAGCAGCGTAAGGGGCGGAGATAACACAGATACGCAGTATTTT	CASSVRGGDNTDTQYF
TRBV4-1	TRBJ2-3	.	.	TGCGCCAGCAGCCGAGGGAGCACAGATACGCAGTATTTT	CASSRGSTDTQYF
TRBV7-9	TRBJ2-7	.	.	TGTGCCAGCAGTTCCAACTACGAGCAGTACTTC	CASSSNYEQYF
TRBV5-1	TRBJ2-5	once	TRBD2	TGCGCCAGCAGGGCCCTGAGGGAGGGCCTTAGTCGAGAGACCCAGTACTTC	CASRALREGLSRETQYF
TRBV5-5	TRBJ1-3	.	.	TGTGCCAGCAGCTTGGACCCGAGCTCTGGAAACACCATATATTTT	CASSLDPSSGNTIYF
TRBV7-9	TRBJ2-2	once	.	TGTGCCAGCAGCTTGGGCGCCGGGGAGCTGTTTTTT	CASSLGAGELFF
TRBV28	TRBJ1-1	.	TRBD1	TGTGCCAGCAGTTTAGAGGGGGCTTGGACTGAAGCTTTCTTT	CASSLEGAWTEAFF
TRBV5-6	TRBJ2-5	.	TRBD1	TGTGCCAGCAGCTTGGTTGGTAGGACAGGCCAAGAGACCCAGTACTTC	CASSLVGRTGQETQYF
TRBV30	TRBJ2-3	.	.	TGTGCCTGGAGTCCCCATAGCACAGATACGCAGTATTTT	CAWSPHSTDTQYF
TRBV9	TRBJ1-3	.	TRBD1	TGTGCCAGCTCAGGGGGAAGCACCATATATTTT	CASSGGSTIYF
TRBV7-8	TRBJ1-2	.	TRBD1	TGTGCCAGCAGCTTAGGGGACAGGGGTGAAAATGGCTACACCTTC	CASSLGDRGENGYTF
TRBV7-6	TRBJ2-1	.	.	TGTGCCAGCAGTCGACAGTCCAATGAGCAGTTCTTC	CASSRQSNEQFF